The 15 T cell receptor beta chains listed next were all sequenced from one sample in a study of blood T cell repertoires in COVID-19. TCRdb's table, derived via immunoSEQ multiplex PCR, lists solely in-frame clones and lacks some. The data contain 150,000 or so clones, approximately 83% of them singletons. Sequenced material: peripheral blood. Every receptor here comes from a woman aged 55-69 years with COVID-19, enrolled during active disease.

This chain uses TRBV6-5 with TRBJ2-2; a possible D gene is TRBD2 (6 bases). Germline assignment: CDR1 MNHEY and CDR2 SVGAGI. Trimming cost V 11 bases and J 1 base, with 11 bases left between them. This CDR3 comprises 13 residues. CDR3 bases: TGTGCCGGCGGGACTTTGAACACCGGGGAGCTGTTTTTT. Translated: CAGGTLNTGELFF.

The chain carries TRBV5-5 and TRBJ2-3; 13 bases match TRBD2. V shed 3 bases and J 2 bases; nucleotides not matched to a gene: 3. Germline CDR1 is SGHKS and CDR2 is YYEKEE (reference sequence). CDR3 size: 16 residues. CDR3 sequence reads: CASSWGLAGSTDTQYF. As DNA, the CDR3 is TGTGCCAGCAGCTGGGGACTAGCGGGGTCCACAGATACGCAGTATTTT. The whole variable domain, filled in from reference TRBV5-5 and TRBJ2-3, reads DAGVTQSPTHLIKTRGQQVTLRCSPISGHKSVSWYQQVLGQGPQFIFQYYEKEERGRGNFPDRFSARQFPNYSSELNVNALLLGDSALYLCASSWGLAGSTDTQYFGPGTRLTVL.

In nucleotides, the CDR3 is TGTGCCAGCAGCCGGATAACTAGCGGGGGGGGCACAGATACGCAGTATTTT. Translated, it gives CASSRITSGGGTDTQYF. The rearrangement links TRBV6-2 or TRBV6-3 to TRBJ2-3, with 13 bases identical to TRBD2. From germline, CDR1 is MNHEY and CDR2 SVGEGT. CDR3 length equals 17 residues. V shed 6 bases and J 1 base; nucleotides not matched to a gene: 7.

The chain couples TRBV11-3 to TRBJ1-6; D uncertain. Germline CDR1 SGHNT, CDR2 YENEEA. Deletions cut 0 bases from V and 5 bases from J, with 20 bases between. The CDR3 loop spans 19 amino acids. The CDR3 DNA is TGTGCCAGCAGCTTAGATGCGAGCGATGCCCCTTGCCATAATTCACCCCTCCACTTT. This encodes CASSLDASDAPCHNSPLHF.

J is TRBJ2-2 and V is TRBV10-3; 7 nucleotides agree with TRBD1. This CDR3 is built from 15 residues. The V segment lost 7 bases and the J segment 0 bases; nucleotides outside the gene matches: 5. From germline, CDR1 is ENHRY and CDR2 SYGVKD. CDR3 in DNA: TGTGCCATCAAGGGGGACAGCACGAACACCGGGGAGCTGTTTTTT. Translation: CAIKGDSTNTGELFF.

The V gene is TRBV9, the J gene TRBJ2-3; D possibly corresponds to TRBD2 (6 bases). This CDR3 spans 15 amino acids. Between the trimmed V and J ends, which lost 4 bases and 4 bases, there was a span of 16 bases. Per the germline V gene, CDR1 is SGDLS and CDR2 is YYNGEE. CDR3: CASSPRGSLPDTQYF. CDR3 nucleotides: TGTGCCAGCAGCCCCCGGGGGTCTTTGCCAGATACGCAGTATTTT.

The V gene is TRBV24-1, the J gene TRBJ2-5, with a tentative D call TRBD1 (5 bases). The CDR3 sequence is 13 residues long. Germline CDR1 is KGHDR and CDR2 is SFDVKD. Trimming took 3 bases from V and 2 from J, leaving 6 bases between them. In DNA form, the CDR3 reads TGTGCCACCAGTGATAGACAGCAAGAGACCCAGTACTTC. As protein: CATSDRQQETQYF.

This clone was counted once. The chain couples TRBV7-3 to TRBJ1-1; D is possibly TRBD1 (6 bases). The V end was cut by 4 bases, the J end by 1 base, with 7 bases between. Germline values: CDR1 SGHTA, CDR2 FQGTGA. The CDR3 has 13 residues. DNA of the CDR3: TGTGCCAGCAGCTCGACAGGGAACACTGAAGCTTTCTTT. Translation gives CASSSTGNTEAFF.

J is TRBJ1-6 and V is TRBV6-5; 7 bases are a match to TRBD1. The germline V gene encodes CDR1 MNHEY and CDR2 SVGAGI. Unmatched junction bases numbered 8, after V lost 4 bases and J lost 14 bases. CDR3 length: 13 residues. The CDR3 nucleotides are TGTGCCAGCAGTTTAGACAGGGCAATGACCCTCCACTTT. This gives the protein CASSLDRAMTLHF.

The CDR3 sequence: CASSRSGMAGVTYEQYF. CDR3 DNA sequence: TGTGCCAGCAGCCGAAGTGGGATGGCGGGGGTAACCTACGAGCAGTACTTC. The rearrangement links TRBV11-2 to TRBJ2-7, with 7 bases identical to TRBD2. Germline loops: CDR1 SGHAT, CDR2 FQNNGV. The V and J ends lost 5 bases and 2 bases, in that order; junction bases with no gene match: 15. The CDR3 spans 17 residues.

The chain employs TRBV24-1 and TRBJ2-5, with TRBD2 as a possible D gene (5 bases). Trimming took off 0 bases at V and 5 bases at J, with 9 bases between the two ends. This CDR3 is 14 amino acids long. From germline, CDR1 is KGHDR and CDR2 SFDVKD. The chain's CDR3 is CATSDLLGGETQYF. DNA of the CDR3: TGTGCCACCAGTGATTTGTTGGGCGGGGAGACCCAGTACTTC.

The chain links TRBV7-9 to TRBJ1-2; no clear D. CDR3 size: 14 residues. Trimming took 5 bases from V and 6 from J, leaving 16 bases between them. Germline loops: CDR1 SEHNR, CDR2 FQNEAQ (reference sequence). The CDR3 loop is CASSPKSGSHGYTF. The CDR3 nucleotides are TGTGCCAGCAGCCCAAAGAGCGGGAGCCATGGCTACACCTTC.

The V and J genes are TRBV6-2 or TRBV6-3 and TRBJ2-1, with 7 positions matching TRBD1. The length of the CDR3 is 13 residues. Trimming at V came to 2 bases and at J to 6 bases, leaving 1 base not matched to a gene. Germline V gives CDR1 MNHEY, CDR2 SVGEGT. The CDR3 here is CASSYGTANEQFF. The CDR3, as DNA: TGTGCCAGCAGTTACGGGACAGCCAATGAGCAGTTCTTC.

The chain combines TRBV6-5 with TRBJ1-1; a weak D match, TRBD1 (6 bases). Germline CDR1 is MNHEY and CDR2 is SVGAGI. The CDR3 runs to 13 residues. Trimming shortened V by 11 bases and J by 1 base, and 14 bases separated the two germline ends. The CDR3 region is CAAGAWENTEAFF. DNA of the CDR3: TGTGCCGCAGGGGCGTGGGAGAACACTGAAGCTTTCTTT.

This clone was counted a few times. CDR3 loop: CASSSGQVFEKLFF. CDR3 sequence (DNA): TGTGCCAGCAGCTCGGGACAGGTGTTTGAAAAACTGTTTTTT. The chain uses TRBV14 and TRBJ1-4; 8 bases map to TRBD1. The germline gives CDR1 SGHDN, CDR2 FVKESK. V gave up 5 bases and J gave up 7 bases; unmatched junction bases: 6. The CDR3 totals 14 residues.